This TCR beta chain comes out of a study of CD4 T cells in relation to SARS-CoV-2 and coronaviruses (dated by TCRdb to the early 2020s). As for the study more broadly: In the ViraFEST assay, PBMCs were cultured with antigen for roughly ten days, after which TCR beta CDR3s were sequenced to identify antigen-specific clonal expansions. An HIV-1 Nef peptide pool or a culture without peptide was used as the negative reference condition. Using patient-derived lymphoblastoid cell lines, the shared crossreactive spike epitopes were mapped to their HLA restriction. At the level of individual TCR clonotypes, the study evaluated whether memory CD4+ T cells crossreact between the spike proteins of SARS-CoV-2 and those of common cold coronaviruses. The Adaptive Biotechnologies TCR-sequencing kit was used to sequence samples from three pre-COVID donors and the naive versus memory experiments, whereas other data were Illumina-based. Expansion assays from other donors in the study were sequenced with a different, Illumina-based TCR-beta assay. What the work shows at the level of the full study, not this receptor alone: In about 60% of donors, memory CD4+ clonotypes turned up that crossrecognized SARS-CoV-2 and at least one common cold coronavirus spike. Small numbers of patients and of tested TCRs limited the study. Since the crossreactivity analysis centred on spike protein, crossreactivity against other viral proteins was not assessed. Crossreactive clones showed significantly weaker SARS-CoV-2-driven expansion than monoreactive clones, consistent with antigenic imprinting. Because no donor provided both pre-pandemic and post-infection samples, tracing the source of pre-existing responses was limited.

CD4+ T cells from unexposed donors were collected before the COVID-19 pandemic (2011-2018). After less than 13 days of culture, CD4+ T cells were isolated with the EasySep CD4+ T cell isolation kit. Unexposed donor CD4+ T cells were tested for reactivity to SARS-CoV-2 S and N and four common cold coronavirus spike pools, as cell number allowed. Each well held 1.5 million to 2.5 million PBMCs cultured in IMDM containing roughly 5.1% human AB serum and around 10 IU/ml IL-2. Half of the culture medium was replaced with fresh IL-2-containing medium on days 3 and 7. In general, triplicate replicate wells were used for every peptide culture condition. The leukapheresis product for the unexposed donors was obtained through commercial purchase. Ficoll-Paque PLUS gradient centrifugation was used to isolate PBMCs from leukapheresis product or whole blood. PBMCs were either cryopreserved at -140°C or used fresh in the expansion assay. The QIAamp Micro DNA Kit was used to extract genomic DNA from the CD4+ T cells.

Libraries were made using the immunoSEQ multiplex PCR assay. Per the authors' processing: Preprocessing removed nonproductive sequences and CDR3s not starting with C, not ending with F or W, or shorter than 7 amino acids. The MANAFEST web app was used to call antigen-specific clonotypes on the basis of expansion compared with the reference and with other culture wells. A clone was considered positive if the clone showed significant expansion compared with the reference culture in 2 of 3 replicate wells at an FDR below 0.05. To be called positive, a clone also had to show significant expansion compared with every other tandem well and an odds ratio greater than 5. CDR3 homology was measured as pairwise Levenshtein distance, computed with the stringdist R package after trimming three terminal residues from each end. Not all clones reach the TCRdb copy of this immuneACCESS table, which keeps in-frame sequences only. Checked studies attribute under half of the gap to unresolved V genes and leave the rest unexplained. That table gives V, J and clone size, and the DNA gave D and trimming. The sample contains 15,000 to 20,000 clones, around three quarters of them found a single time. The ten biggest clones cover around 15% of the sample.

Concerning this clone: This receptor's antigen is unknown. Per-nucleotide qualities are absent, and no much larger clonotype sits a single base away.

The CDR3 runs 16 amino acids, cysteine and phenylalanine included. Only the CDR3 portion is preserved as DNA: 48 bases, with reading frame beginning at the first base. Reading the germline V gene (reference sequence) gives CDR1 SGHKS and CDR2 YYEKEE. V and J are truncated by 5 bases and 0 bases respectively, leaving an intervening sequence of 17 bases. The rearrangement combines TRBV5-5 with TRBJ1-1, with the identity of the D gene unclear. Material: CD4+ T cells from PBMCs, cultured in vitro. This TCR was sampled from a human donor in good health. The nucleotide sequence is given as TGTGCCAGCAGAAACCGAGAAGGGCGGCTGAACACTGAAGCTTTCTTT. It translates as CASRNREGRLNTEAFF.